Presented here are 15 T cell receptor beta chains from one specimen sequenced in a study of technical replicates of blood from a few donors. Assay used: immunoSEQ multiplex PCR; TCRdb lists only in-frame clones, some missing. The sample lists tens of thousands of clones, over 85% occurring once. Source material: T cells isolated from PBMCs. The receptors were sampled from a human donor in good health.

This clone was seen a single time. As DNA, the CDR3 is TGTGCCAGCAGCTTTGGGACAGGCTTCTACGAGCAGTACTTC. Translation: CASSFGTGFYEQYF. The V call is TRBV11-2, the J call TRBJ2-7, with 8 positions matching TRBD1. This CDR3 has 14 residues. The V gene's germline CDR1 is SGHAT and CDR2 FQNNGV. V trimming: 3 bases; J trimming: 3 bases; junction bases outside the gene matches: 4. The full variable domain, its missing parts supplied by reference TRBV11-2 and TRBJ2-7, is EAGVAQSPRYKIIEKRQSVAFWCNPISGHATLYWYQQILGQGPKLLIQFQNNGVVDDSQLPKDRFSAERLKGVDSTLKIQPAKLEDSAVYLCASSFGTGFYEQYFGPGTRLTVT.

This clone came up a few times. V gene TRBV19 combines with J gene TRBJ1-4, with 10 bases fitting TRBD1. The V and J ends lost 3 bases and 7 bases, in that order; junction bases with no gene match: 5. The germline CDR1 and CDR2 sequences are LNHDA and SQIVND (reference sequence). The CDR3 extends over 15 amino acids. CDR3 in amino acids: CASSIDRGPGEKLFF. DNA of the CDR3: TGTGCCAGTAGTATTGACAGGGGGCCTGGTGAAAAACTGTTTTTT.

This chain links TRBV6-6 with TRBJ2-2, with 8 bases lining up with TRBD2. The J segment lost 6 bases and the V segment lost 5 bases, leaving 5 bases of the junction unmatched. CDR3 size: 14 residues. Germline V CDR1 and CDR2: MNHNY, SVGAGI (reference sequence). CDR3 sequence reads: CASSLSGEAGELFF. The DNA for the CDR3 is TGTGCCAGCAGTCTTAGCGGGGAGGCCGGGGAGCTGTTTTTT.

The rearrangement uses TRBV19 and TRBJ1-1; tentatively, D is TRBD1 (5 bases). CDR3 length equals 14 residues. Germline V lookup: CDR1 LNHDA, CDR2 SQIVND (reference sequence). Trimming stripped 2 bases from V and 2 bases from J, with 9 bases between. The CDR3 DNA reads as TGTGCCAGTAGTATAACGGGACTCAACACTGAAGCTTTCTTT. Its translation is CASSITGLNTEAFF.

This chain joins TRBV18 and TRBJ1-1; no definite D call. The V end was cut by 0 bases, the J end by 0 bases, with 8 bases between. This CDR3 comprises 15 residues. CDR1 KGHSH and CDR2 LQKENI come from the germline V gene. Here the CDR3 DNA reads TGTGCCAGCTCACCACCCGCTAGTTTGAACACTGAAGCTTTCTTT. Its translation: CASSPPASLNTEAFF.

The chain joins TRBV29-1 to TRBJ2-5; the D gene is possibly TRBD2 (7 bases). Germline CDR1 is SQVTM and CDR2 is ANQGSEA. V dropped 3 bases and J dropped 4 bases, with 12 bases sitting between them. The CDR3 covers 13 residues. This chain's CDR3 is CSVDWGGRETQYF. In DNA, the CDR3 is TGCAGCGTTGATTGGGGGGGGCGAGAGACCCAGTACTTC. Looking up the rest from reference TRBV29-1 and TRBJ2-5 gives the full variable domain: SAVISQKPSRDICQRGTSLTIQCQVDSQVTMMFWYRQQPGQSLTLIATANQGSEATYESGFVIDKFPISRPNLTFSTLTVSNMSPEDSSIYLCSVDWGGRETQYFGPGTRLLVL.

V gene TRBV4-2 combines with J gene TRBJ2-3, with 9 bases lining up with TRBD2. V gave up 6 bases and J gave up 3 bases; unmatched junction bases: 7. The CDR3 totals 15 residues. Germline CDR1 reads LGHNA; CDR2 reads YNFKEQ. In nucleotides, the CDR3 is TGTGCCAGCAGATTCAGACTAGCGGAGACAGATACGCAGTATTTT. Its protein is CASRFRLAETDTQYF.

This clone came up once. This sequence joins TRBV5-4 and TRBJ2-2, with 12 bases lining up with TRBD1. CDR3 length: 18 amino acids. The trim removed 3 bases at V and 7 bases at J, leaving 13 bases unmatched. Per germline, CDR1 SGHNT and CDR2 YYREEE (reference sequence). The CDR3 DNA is TGTGCCAGCAGCTGGGGGATGCCGGGACAGGGGGCTTACGGGGAGCTGTTTTTT. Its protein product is CASSWGMPGQGAYGELFF.

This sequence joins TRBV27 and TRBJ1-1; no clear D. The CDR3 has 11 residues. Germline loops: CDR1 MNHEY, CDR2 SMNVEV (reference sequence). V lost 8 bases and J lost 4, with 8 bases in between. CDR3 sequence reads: CASFFGTEAFF. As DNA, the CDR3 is TGTGCCAGCTTCTTCGGCACTGAAGCTTTCTTT.

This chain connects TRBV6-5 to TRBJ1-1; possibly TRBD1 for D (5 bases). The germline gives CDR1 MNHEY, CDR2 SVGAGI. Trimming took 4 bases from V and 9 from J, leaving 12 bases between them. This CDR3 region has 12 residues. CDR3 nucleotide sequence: TGTGCCAGCAGTTCGTCGAGACAGAAAGCTTTCTTT. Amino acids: CASSSSRQKAFF.

The CDR3 reads CAISEAGTGREKLFF. The CDR3 DNA sequence: TGTGCCATCAGTGAGGCGGGGACAGGGCGTGAAAAACTGTTTTTT. This chain uses TRBV10-3 with TRBJ1-4, with 9 bases identical to TRBD1. Germline CDR1 and CDR2: ENHRY and SYGVKD. The CDR3 has 15 amino acids. V lost 2 bases, J lost 7 bases, and 5 bases stayed unmatched.

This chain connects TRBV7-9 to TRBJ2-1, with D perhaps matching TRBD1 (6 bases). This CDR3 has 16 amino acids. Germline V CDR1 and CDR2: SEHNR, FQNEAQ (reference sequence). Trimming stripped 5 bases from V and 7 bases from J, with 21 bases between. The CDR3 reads CASSLLQGRSLNEQFF. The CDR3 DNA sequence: TGTGCCAGCAGCCTCCTACAGGGACGTTCTCTGAATGAGCAGTTCTTC.

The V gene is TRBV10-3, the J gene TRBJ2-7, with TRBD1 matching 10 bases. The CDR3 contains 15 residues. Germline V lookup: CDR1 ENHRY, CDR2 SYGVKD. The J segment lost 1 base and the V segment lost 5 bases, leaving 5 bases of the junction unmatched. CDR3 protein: CAISSRDRGSYEQYF. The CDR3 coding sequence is TGTGCCATCAGTTCCCGGGACAGGGGTTCCTACGAGCAGTACTTC.

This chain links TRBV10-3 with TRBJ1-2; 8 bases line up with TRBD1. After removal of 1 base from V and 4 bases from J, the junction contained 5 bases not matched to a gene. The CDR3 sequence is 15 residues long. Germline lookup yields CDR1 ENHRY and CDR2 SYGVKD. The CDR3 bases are TGTGCCATCAGTGAGTGGGACAGGCCTTTCTATGGCTACACCTTC. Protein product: CAISEWDRPFYGYTF.

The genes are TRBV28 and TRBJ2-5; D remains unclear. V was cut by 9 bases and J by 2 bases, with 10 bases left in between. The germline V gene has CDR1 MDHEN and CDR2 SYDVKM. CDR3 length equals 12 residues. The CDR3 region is CASQDFQETQYF. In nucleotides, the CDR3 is TGTGCCAGTCAAGACTTTCAAGAGACCCAGTACTTC.